The clone carrying this T cell receptor (beta chain) was observed a few times. These data belong to a study of blood T cell repertoires in COVID-19. Across 20 to 25 US areas, participants ranged in age from about 18 to 100 years. Germline V CDR1 and CDR2: KGHSH, LQKENI. This CDR3 contains 17 residues. V lost 3 bases to trimming and J lost 6 bases; unmatched junction nucleotides: 11. TCRdb keeps only in-frame clones here, not all; method: immunoSEQ multiplex PCR. The profile shows 140,000 to 150,000 clones, around 80% of them singletons. Input material: PBMCs or T cells enriched from blood (not recorded which). The clonotype comes from a woman aged 45 to 65 who had recovered from COVID-19. The V call is TRBV18, the J call TRBJ1-6, with 7 bases matching TRBD1. For the CDR3, the DNA is TGTGCCAGCTCACCTCTTGGACAGGCAAATTCTAATTCACCCCTCCACTTT. This gives the protein CASSPLGQANSNSPLHF.